The 15 T cell receptor beta chains below all came from one sample that was sequenced in a study of blood T cell repertoires in COVID-19. Sequenced by immunoSEQ multiplex PCR; TCRdb stores in-frame clones only, minus some. The repertoire includes 400,000 to 500,000 clones, 86% of them detected once, and around 1.4% sits in the top ten. The material sequenced was peripheral blood. The receptor source for this set is a woman aged 30 to 39 with active or convalescent COVID-19.

In DNA form, the CDR3 reads TGTGCCTGGAGTGTACAGGAGAGCTCCTACAATGAGCAGTTCTTC. Its protein is CAWSVQESSYNEQFF. The chain has TRBV30 and TRBJ2-1; D possibly corresponds to TRBD1 (5 bases). The germline V gene encodes CDR1 GTSNPN and CDR2 SVGIG (reference sequence). This CDR3 is 15 amino acids long. The V gene lost 0 bases and the J gene lost 0 bases, with 9 bases spanning the gap. Looking up the rest from reference TRBV30 and TRBJ2-1 gives the full variable domain: SQTIHQWPATLVQPVGSPLSLECTVEGTSNPNLYWYRQAAGRGLQLLFYSVGIGQISSEVPQNLSASRPQDRQFILSSKKLLLSDSGFYLCAWSVQESSYNEQFFGPGTRLTVL.

The chain combines TRBV25-1 with TRBJ2-7; perhaps TRBD1 as D (6 bases). With 3 bases removed from V and 3 bases from J, the gap between germline ends came to 15 bases. This CDR3 contains 15 residues. CDR1 is MGHDK and CDR2 is SYGVNS in the germline V gene. The CDR3 region has the DNA TGTGCCAGCAGTGATTCTAGACAGGCTCACTACGAGCAGTACTTC. Translated, it gives CASSDSRQAHYEQYF.

This sequence joins TRBV4-2 and TRBJ2-5, with D uncertain. Trimming left V 0 bases short and J 9 bases short, with 17 bases between. This CDR3 has 15 amino acids. Looked up from germline, CDR1 is LGHNA and CDR2 is YNFKEQ. The CDR3 DNA reads as TGTGCCAGCAGCCAAGATGTGGGCACAGTCTCGGCCCAGTACTTC. Protein sequence: CASSQDVGTVSAQYF.

The chain is built from TRBV5-6 and TRBJ1-4, with a tentative D call TRBD1 (5 bases). Germline loops: CDR1 SGHDT, CDR2 YYEEEE. The CDR3 runs 13 residues. Trimming cost V 2 bases and J 7 bases, with 9 bases left between them. The CDR3 loop reads CASSLGVREKLFF. In DNA, the CDR3 is TGTGCCAGCAGCTTAGGGGTTCGTGAAAAACTGTTTTTT.

This sequence joins TRBV14 and TRBJ2-7; possibly TRBD2 for D (5 bases). With 4 bases removed from V and 2 bases from J, the gap between germline ends came to 12 bases. Looked up from germline, CDR1 is SGHDN and CDR2 is FVKESK. The CDR3 is 14 amino acids. The CDR3 sequence: CASSPAYGAYEQYF. CDR3 sequence (DNA): TGTGCCAGCAGCCCCGCCTACGGGGCCTACGAGCAGTACTTC.

The chain joins TRBV2 to TRBJ1-6; D remains ambiguous. The germline CDR1 and CDR2 sequences are SNHLY and FYNNEI. This CDR3 comprises 15 residues. The ends were cut back, 5 bases at V and 0 bases at J, with 8 bases in the middle. The CDR3 reads CASSSESSYNSPLHF. CDR3 DNA: TGTGCCAGCAGTTCGGAGAGCTCCTATAATTCACCCCTCCACTTT.

This chain connects TRBV18 to TRBJ2-6, with TRBD1 matching 11 bases. Germline-derived CDR1 and CDR2 are KGHSH and LQKENI. The CDR3 runs to 17 residues. V gave up 5 bases and J gave up 4 bases; unmatched junction bases: 7. CDR3: CASSTGTGGDGANVLTF. The CDR3, as DNA: TGTGCCAGCTCAACCGGGACAGGGGGTGACGGGGCCAACGTCCTGACTTTC.

The chain recombines TRBV30 with TRBJ1-1; D gene uncertain. Germline assignment: CDR1 GTSNPN and CDR2 SVGIG (reference sequence). This CDR3 spans 15 amino acids. V was trimmed by 3 bases and J by 7 bases, leaving 21 bases between them. In DNA form, the CDR3 reads TGTGCCTGGAGCTGGTTTTATTCGGGAACTGATGAAGCTTTCTTT. Amino acids: CAWSWFYSGTDEAFF.

The V and J genes are TRBV5-1 and TRBJ1-1; 7 nucleotides align to TRBD1. Germline-derived CDR1 and CDR2 are SGHRS and YFSETQ. Germline trimming cut 4 bases from V and 0 bases from J; bases unmatched to any gene: 9. The CDR3 has 16 amino acids. This CDR3 reads CASSTTGAQMNTEAFF. CDR3 DNA sequence: TGCGCCAGCAGCACAACAGGGGCCCAAATGAACACTGAAGCTTTCTTT. Full variable domain (missing parts from reference TRBV5-1 and TRBJ1-1): KAGVTQTPRYLIKTRGQQVTLSCSPISGHRSVSWYQQTPGQGLQFLFEYFSETQRNKGNFPGRFSGRQFSNSRSEMNVSTLELGDSALYLCASSTTGAQMNTEAFFGQGTRLTVV.

The chain joins TRBV6-6 to TRBJ1-1; 8 nucleotides agree with TRBD1. V lost 5 bases, J lost 5 bases, and 10 bases stayed unmatched. The germline V gene has CDR1 MNHNY and CDR2 SVGAGI (reference sequence). The length of the CDR3 is 15 residues. The CDR3 DNA reads TGTGCCAGCAGTCAAGAGTTGACAGGGGAGACTGAAGCTTTCTTT. Translated, it gives CASSQELTGETEAFF.

The chain uses TRBV6-5 and TRBJ2-1; 9 bases fit TRBD2. Germline CDR1 is MNHEY and CDR2 is SVGAGI. CDR3 length: 15 amino acids. The ends lost 6 bases at V and 3 bases at J; junction bases unmatched: 6. The DNA of the CDR3 is TGTGCCAGCAGGTATTCTAGCGGGGACTACAATGAGCAGTTCTTC. It codes for CASRYSSGDYNEQFF.

The J gene is TRBJ1-5, the V gene TRBV2; D not certain. CDR3 length equals 15 residues. With 2 bases removed from V and 0 bases from J, the gap between germline ends came to 8 bases. The germline gives CDR1 SNHLY, CDR2 FYNNEI. The CDR3 here is CASSENGNSNQPQHF. The CDR3 nucleotides are TGTGCCAGCAGTGAAAACGGTAATAGCAATCAGCCCCAGCATTTT.

A single count supports this clone. J is TRBJ1-3 and V is TRBV14; D unresolved. V was pared by 5 bases and J by 1 base, with 6 bases between. CDR1 and CDR2 from the germline V gene are SGHDN and FVKESK. The CDR3 has 13 amino acids. CDR3 in DNA: TGTGCCAGCAGCTTCCTGTCTGGAAACACCATATATTTT. Amino acids: CASSFLSGNTIYF.

In this sample, this clone turned up a few times. The V call is TRBV30, the J call TRBJ2-4, with a possible D match to TRBD2 (5 bases). With 2 bases removed from V and 9 bases from J, the gap between germline ends came to 11 bases. The CDR3 contains 12 residues. Germline CDR1 is GTSNPN and CDR2 is SVGIG (reference sequence). CDR3 bases: TGTGCCTGGAGTACGGTTGCGGGCATTCAGTACTTC. It codes for CAWSTVAGIQYF.

This clone was counted a single time. This chain links TRBV4-2 with TRBJ2-2, with 8 bases that match TRBD2. In germline, CDR1 is LGHNA, CDR2 YNFKEQ. Trimming removed 4 bases from V and 7 bases from J; junction bases left unmatched: 5. CDR3 length equals 14 residues. CDR3 DNA sequence: TGTGCCAGCAGCCTGGGACTAGTTGGCGGGGAGCTGTTTTTT. Its protein product is CASSLGLVGGELFF.